This T cell receptor beta chain was identified during a study of blood T cell repertoires in COVID-19. Across the study: The United States, Italy and Spain were the sources of the acute and convalescent COVID-19 samples. PBMCs, B-cell-depleted T cells, or T cells were the source of the cDNA or gDNA that made up the material.

The CDR3 length is 15 residues. The V and J ends lost 1 base and 4 bases, in that order; junction bases with no gene match: 4. Germline lookup yields CDR1 SGHNT and CDR2 YYREEE (reference sequence). In its sample, this clone was seen once. Recruitment covered 20 to 25 US areas and drew participants whose ages spanned 18 to 89 years. Cohorts were based on clinical histories the participants reported. Using immunoSEQ multiplex PCR, the repertoire was profiled, and TCRdb retains in-frame clones only, with some absent. The sample includes roughly 240,000 clones, approximately 85% of them seen just once. This clonotype was sampled from a woman aged 45 to 65 with acute COVID-19. V gene TRBV5-4 combines with J gene TRBJ1-4; TRBD1 aligns across 7 bases. Sample: PBMCs or T cells enriched from blood (not recorded which). This CDR3 reads CASSLMGQLNEKLFF. In DNA form, the CDR3 reads TGTGCCAGCAGCTTGATGGGACAGCTTAATGAAAAACTGTTTTTT.